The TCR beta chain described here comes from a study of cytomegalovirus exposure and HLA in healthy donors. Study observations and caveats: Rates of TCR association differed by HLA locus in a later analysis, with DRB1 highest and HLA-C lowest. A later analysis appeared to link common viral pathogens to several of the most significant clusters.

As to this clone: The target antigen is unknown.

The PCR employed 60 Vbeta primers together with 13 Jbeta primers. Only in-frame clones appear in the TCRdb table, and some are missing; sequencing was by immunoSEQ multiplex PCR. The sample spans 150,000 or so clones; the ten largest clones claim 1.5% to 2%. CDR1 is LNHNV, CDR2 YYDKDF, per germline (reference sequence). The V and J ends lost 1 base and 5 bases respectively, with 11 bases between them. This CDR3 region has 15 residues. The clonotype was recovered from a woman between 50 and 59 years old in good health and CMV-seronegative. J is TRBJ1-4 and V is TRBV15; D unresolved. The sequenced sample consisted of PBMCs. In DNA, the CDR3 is TGTGCCACCAGCAGAGGGATGAGGCTGAATGAAAAACTGTTTTTT. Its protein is CATSRGMRLNEKLFF.